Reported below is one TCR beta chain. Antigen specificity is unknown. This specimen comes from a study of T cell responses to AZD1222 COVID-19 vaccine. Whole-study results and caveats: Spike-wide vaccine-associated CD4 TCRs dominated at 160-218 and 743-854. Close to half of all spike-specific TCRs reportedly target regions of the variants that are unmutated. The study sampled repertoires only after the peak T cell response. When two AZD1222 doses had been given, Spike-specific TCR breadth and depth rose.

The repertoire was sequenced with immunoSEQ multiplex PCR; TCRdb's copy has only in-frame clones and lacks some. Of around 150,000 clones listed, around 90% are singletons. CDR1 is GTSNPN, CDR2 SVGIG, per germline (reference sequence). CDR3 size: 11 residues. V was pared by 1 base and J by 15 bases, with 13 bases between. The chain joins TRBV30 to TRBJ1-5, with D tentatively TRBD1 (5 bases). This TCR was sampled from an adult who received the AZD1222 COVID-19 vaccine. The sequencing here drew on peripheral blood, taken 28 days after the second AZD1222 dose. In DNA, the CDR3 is TGTGCCTGGAGTGCAGGGCCCCGGAGGCATTTT. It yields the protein CAWSAGPRRHF.